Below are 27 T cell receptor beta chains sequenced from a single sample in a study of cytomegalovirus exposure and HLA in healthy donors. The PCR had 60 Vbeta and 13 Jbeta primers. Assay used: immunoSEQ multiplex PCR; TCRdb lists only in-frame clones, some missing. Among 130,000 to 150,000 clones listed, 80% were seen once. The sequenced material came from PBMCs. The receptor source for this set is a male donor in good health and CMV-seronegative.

CDR3 amino acids: CASSRRSGSNQPQHF. DNA of the CDR3: TGTGCCAGCAGCCGGCGATCGGGGTCCAATCAGCCCCAGCATTTT. The chain carries TRBV5-6 and TRBJ1-5, with no clear D. The CDR3 has 15 residues. Germline loops: CDR1 SGHDT, CDR2 YYEEEE. V was shortened by 4 bases and J by 3 bases, with 14 bases between the two germline ends.

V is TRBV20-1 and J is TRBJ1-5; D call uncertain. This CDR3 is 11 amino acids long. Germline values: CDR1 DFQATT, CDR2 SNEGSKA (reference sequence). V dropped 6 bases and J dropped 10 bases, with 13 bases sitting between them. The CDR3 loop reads CSAEDRGPQHF. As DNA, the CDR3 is TGCAGTGCGGAGGACCGAGGTCCCCAGCATTTT.

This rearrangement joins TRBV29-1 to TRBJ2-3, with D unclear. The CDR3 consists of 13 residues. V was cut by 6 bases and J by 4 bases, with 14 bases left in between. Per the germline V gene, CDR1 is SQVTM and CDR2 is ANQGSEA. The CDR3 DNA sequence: TGCAGCGTAAAAAGCGCCGGTGCAGATACGCAGTATTTT. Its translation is CSVKSAGADTQYF.

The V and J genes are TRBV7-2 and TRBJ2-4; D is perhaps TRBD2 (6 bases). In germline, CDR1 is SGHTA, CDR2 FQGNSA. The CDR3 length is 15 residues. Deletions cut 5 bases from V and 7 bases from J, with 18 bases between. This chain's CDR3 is CASSPGRTFTNIQYF. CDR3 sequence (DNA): TGTGCCAGCAGCCCGGGGAGGACCTTTACTAACATTCAGTACTTC.

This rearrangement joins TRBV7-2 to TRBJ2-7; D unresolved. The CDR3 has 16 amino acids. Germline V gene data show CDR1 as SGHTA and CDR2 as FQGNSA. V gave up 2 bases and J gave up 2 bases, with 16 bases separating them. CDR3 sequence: CASSLTISKAPYEQYF. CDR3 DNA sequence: TGTGCCAGCAGCTTAACTATCTCCAAAGCCCCCTACGAGCAGTACTTC.

The CDR3 spells CAQRGPGTGELFF. The DNA of the CDR3 is TGTGCCCAGAGGGGGCCGGGCACCGGGGAGCTGTTTTTT. The chain joins TRBV30 to TRBJ2-2; 7 positions match TRBD1. CDR3 size: 13 residues. Germline V gives CDR1 GTSNPN, CDR2 SVGIG (reference sequence). V shed 8 bases and J 4 bases; nucleotides not matched to a gene: 7.

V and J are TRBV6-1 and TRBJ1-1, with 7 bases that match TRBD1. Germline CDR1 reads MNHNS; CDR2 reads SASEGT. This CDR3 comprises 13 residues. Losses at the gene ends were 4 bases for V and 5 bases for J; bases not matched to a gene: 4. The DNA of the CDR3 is TGTGCCAGCAGTGTCGACAGGGAGACTGAAGCTTTCTTT. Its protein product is CASSVDRETEAFF.

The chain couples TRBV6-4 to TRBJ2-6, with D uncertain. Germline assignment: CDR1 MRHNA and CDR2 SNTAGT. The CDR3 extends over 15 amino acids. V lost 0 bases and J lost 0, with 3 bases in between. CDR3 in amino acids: CASSDSSSGANVLTF. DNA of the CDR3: TGTGCCAGCAGTGACTCGAGCTCTGGGGCCAACGTCCTGACTTTC.

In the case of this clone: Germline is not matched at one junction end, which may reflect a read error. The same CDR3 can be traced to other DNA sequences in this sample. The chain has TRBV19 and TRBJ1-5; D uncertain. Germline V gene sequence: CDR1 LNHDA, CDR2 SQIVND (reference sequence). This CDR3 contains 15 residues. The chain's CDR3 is CATSPAGLGNQPQHF. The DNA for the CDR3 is TGTGCCACCTCCCCTGCCGGGTTAGGCAATCAGCCCCAGCACTTT.

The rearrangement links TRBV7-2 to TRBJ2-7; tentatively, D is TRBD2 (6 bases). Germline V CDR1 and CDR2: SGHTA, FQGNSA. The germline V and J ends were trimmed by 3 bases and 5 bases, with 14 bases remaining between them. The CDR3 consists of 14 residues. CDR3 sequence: CASSFQEGRNEQYF. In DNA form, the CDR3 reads TGTGCCAGCAGCTTTCAGGAGGGACGTAACGAGCAGTACTTC.

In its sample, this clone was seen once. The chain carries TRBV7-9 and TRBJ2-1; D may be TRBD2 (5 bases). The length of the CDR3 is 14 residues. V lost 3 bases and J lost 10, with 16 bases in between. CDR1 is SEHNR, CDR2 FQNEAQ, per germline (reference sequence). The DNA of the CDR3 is TGTGCCAGCAGCTTTCAATCCGGGGAGACCGAGCAGTTCTTC. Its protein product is CASSFQSGETEQFF.

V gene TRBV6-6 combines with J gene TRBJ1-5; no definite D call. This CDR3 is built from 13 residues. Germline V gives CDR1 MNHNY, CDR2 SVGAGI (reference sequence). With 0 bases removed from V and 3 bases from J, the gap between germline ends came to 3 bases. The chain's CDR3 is CASSYSYNQPQHF. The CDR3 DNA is TGTGCCAGCAGTTACTCCTACAATCAGCCCCAGCATTTT.

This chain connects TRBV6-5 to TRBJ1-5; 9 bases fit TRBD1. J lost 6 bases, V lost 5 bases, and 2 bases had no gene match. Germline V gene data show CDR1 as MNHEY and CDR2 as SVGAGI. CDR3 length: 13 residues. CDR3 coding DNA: TGTGCCAGCAGTCTGGACAGGGGTCAGCCCCAGCATTTT. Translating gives CASSLDRGQPQHF.

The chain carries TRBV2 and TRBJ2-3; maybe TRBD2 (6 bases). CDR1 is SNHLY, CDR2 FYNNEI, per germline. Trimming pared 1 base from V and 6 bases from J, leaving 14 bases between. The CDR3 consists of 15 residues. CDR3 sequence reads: CASSEEGTGGDTQYF. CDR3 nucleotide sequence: TGTGCCAGCAGTGAAGAGGGTACTGGGGGGGATACGCAGTATTTT.

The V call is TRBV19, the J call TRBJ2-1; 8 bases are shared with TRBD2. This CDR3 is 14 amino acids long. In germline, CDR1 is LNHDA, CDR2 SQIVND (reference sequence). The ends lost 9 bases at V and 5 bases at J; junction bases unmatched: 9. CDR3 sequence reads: CASASGGPHNEQFF. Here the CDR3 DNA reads TGTGCCAGCGCCAGCGGGGGACCCCACAATGAGCAGTTCTTC.

CDR3: CASSPTETGNTIYF. DNA for the CDR3: TGTGCCAGCAGCCCAACCGAGACTGGAAACACCATATATTTT. This chain joins TRBV5-4 and TRBJ1-3; D unresolved. The germline V and J ends were trimmed by 4 bases and 2 bases, with 10 bases remaining between them. The V gene's germline CDR1 is SGHNT and CDR2 YYREEE (reference sequence). This CDR3 has 14 amino acids.

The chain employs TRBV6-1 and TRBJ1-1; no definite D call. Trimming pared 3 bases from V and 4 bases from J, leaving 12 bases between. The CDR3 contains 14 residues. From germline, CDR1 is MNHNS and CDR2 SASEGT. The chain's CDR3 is CASSDEGGGTEAFF. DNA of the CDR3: TGTGCCAGCAGTGACGAGGGAGGCGGCACTGAAGCTTTCTTT.

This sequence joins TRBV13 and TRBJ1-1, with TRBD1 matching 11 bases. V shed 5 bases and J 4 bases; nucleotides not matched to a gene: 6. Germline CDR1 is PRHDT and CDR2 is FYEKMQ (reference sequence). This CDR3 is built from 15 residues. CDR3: CASSLYGTGGTEAFF. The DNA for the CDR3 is TGTGCCAGCAGCCTCTACGGGACAGGGGGCACTGAAGCTTTCTTT.

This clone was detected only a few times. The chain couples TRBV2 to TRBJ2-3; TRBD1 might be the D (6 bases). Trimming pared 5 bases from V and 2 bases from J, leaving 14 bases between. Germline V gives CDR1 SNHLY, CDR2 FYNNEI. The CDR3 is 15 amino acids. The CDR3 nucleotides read TGTGCCAGCAGTCCGGACAGCCCAAACACAGATACGCAGTATTTT. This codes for CASSPDSPNTDTQYF.

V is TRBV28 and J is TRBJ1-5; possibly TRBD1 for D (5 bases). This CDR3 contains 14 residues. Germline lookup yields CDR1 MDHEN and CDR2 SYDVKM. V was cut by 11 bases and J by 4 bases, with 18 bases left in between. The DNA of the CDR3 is TGTGCCTGCTCACAGGCGCTGGGGAATCAGCCCCAGCATTTT. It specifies CACSQALGNQPQHF.

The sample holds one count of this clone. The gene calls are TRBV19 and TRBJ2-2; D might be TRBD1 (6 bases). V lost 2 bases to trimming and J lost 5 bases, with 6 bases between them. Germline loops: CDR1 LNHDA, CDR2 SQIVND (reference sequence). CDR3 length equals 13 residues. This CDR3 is CASSIRGTGELFF. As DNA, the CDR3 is TGTGCCAGTAGTATAAGGGGGACCGGGGAGCTGTTTTTT.

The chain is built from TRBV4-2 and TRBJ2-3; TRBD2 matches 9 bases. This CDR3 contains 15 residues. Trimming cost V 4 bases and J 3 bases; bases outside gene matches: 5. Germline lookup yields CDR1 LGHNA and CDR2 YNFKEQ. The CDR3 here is CASSRQAGGTDTQYF. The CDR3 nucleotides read TGTGCCAGCAGCCGTCAAGCGGGGGGTACAGATACGCAGTATTTT.

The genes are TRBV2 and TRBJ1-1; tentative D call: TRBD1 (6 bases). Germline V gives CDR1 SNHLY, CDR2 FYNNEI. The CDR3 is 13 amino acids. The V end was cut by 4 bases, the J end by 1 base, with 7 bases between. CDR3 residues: CASSADRNTEAFF. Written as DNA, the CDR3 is TGTGCCAGCAGTGCGGACAGGAACACTGAAGCTTTCTTT.

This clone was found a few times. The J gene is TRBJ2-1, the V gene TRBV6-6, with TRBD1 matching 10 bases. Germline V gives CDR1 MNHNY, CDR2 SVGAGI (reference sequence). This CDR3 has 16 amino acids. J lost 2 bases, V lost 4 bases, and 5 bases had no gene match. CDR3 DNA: TGTGCCAGCAGTTCCCCCGGGACAGGGGCCTACAATGAGCAGTTCTTC. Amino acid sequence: CASSSPGTGAYNEQFF.

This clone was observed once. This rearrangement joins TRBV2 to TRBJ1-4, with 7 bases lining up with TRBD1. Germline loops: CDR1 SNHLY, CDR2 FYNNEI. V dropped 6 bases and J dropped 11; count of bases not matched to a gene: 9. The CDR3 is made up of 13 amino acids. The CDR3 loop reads CASRTGPDSKLFF. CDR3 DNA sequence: TGTGCCAGCAGGACAGGGCCCGACTCGAAACTGTTTTTT.

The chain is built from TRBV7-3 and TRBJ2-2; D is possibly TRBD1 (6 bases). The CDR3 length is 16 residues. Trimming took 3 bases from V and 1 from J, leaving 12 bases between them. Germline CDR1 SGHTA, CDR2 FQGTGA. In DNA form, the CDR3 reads TGTGCCAGCAGCTTGATACCGGGACAGAACACCGGGGAGCTGTTTTTT. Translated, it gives CASSLIPGQNTGELFF. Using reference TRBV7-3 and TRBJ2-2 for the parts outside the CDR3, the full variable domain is GAGVSQTPSNKVTEKGKYVELRCDPISGHTALYWYRQSLGQGPEFLIYFQGTGAADDSGLPNDRFFAVRPEGSVSTLKIQRTERGDSAVYLCASSLIPGQNTGELFFGEGSRLTVL.

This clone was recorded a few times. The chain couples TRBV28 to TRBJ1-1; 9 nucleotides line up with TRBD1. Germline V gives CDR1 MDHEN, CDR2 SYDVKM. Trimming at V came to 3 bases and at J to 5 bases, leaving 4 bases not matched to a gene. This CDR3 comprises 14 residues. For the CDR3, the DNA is TGTGCCAGCAGTTTCGGGGACAGGGTGACTGAAGCTTTCTTT. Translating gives CASSFGDRVTEAFF.